This T cell receptor (beta chain) stems from a study of early T cells in non-severe SARS-CoV-2 infection. The ends were cut back, 6 bases at V and 0 bases at J, with 15 bases in the middle. The CDR3 consists of 16 residues. The V gene's germline CDR1 is MNHEY and CDR2 SVGAGI. Each CDR3 protein gets one entry after TCRdb re-called the 5' RACE reads with MiXCR. The sample carries 37,000 or so distinct CDR3 sequences, under 8% recorded once. This clonotype was seen ten or more times. This clonotype was sampled from an adult who was a healthcare worker with PCR-confirmed SARS-CoV-2 infection or an uninfected control (not recorded which). The material sequenced was whole blood. The chain combines TRBV6-5 with TRBJ2-1; D is possibly TRBD1 or TRBD2 (5 bases each). CDR3 nucleotides: TGTGCCAGCAGCCCGAACGGGGCCATCTCCTACAATGAGCAGTTCTTC. Residues: CASSPNGAISYNEQFF.